This TCR beta chain was obtained from a study of blood T cells in healthy people across ages. Overall study context: Capture by template switching was about one barcoded beta molecule per two T cells.

Study outcomes and limitations: Researchers report that TCR beta diversity correlated strongly with naive T cell percentage.

After removal of 7 bases from V and 0 bases from J, the junction contained 5 bases not matched to a gene. CDR3 size: 14 residues. Germline V gene data show CDR1 as SGHRS and CDR2 as YFSETQ. This clonotype was detected a few times. Its antigen is not identified. It was with a sample-barcoded 5' primer and a J-beta primer mix that a second PCR of roughly 7 to 12 cycles was run. Tagging of each cDNA molecule was performed by a template-switch adaptor with 12 random nucleotides. Every sample produced at least 2.5 million CDR3-containing paired-end reads. TCRdb re-derived calls from the 5' RACE reads in MiXCR, one entry per CDR3 protein. Among about 2 million distinct CDR3 sequences listed, about 50% were seen once.

The receptor was isolated from a woman aged 40 to 50 in good health. The J gene is TRBJ2-5, the V gene TRBV5-1; 8 nucleotides agree with TRBD2. Sequencing input: blood. The CDR3 loop is CASFRGGDQETQYF. The CDR3 bases are TGCGCCAGCTTCCGGGGGGGGGACCAAGAGACCCAGTACTTC.